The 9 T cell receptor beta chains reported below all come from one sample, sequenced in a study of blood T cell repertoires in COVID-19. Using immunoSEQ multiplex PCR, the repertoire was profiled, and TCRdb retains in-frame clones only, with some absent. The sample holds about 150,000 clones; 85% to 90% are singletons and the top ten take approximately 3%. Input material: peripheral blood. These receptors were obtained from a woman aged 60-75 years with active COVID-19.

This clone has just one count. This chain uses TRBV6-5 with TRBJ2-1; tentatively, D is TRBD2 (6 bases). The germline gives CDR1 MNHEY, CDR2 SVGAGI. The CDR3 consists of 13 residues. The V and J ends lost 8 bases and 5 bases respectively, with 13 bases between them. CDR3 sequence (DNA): TGTGCCAGCCCGGGACTCTACAACAATGAGCAGTTCTTC. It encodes CASPGLYNNEQFF.

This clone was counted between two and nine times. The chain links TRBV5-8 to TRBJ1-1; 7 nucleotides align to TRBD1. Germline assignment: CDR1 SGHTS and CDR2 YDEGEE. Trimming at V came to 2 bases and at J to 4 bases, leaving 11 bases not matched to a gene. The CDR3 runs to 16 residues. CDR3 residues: CASSLFAGTAGTEAFF. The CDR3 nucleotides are TGTGCCAGCAGCTTATTTGCCGGGACAGCGGGCACTGAAGCTTTCTTT.

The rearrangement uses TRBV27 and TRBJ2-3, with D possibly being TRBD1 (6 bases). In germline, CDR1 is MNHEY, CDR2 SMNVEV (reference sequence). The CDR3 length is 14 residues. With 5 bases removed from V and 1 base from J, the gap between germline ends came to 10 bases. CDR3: CASSGGHGTDTQYF. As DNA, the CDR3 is TGTGCCAGCAGTGGGGGCCACGGCACAGATACGCAGTATTTT.

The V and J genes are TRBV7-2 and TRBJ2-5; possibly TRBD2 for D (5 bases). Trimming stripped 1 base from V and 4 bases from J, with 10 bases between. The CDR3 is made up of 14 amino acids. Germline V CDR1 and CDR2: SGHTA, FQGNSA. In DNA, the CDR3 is TGTGCCAGCAGCTTAGATGCGGGTCCAGAGACCCAGTACTTC. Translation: CASSLDAGPETQYF.

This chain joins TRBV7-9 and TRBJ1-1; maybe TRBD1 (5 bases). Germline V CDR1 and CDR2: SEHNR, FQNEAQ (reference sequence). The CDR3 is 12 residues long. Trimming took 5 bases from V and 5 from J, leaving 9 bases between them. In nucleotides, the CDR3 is TGTGCCAGCAGCCGGGACTGGACTGAAGCTTTCTTT. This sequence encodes CASSRDWTEAFF.

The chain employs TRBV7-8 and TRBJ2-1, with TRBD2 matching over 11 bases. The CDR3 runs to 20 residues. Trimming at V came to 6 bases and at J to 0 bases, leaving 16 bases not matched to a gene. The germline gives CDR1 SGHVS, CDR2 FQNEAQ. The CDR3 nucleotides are TGTGCCAGCAGAAGGGGTAGACTAGCGGGATCATACCGCTCCTACAATGAGCAGTTCTTC. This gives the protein CASRRGRLAGSYRSYNEQFF.

The DNA of the CDR3 is TGTGCCAGCAGCGCCCGTTCCCTAGCGGCTTACTACGAGCAGTACTTC. This encodes CASSARSLAAYYEQYF. The rearrangement uses TRBV7-2 and TRBJ2-7, with 7 bases fitting TRBD2. Unmatched junction bases numbered 13, after V lost 5 bases and J lost 3 bases. The CDR3 consists of 16 residues. The germline CDR1 and CDR2 sequences are SGHTA and FQGNSA.

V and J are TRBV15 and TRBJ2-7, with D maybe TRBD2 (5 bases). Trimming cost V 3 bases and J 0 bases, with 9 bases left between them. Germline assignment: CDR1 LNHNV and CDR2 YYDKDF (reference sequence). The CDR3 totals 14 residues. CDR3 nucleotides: TGTGCCACCAGCAGGCACCGGGACTCCTACGAGCAGTACTTC. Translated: CATSRHRDSYEQYF.

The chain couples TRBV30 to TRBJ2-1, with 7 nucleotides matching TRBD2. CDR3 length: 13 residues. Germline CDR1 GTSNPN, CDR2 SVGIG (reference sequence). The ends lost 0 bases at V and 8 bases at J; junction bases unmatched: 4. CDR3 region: CAWSVLSGDEQFF. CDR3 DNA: TGTGCCTGGAGTGTACTGAGCGGGGATGAGCAGTTCTTC.